Presented here are 17 T cell receptor beta chains from one specimen sequenced in a study of T-cell reconstitution after alpha-beta-depleted transplantation in children. Library preparation (for TCRbeta) was performed with unique molecular identifiers. In TCRdb, the PCR reads were re-called with MiXCR into one record per CDR3 protein. The data show fewer than 550,000 distinct CDR3 sequences, with about a tenth seen just once and roughly 6% held by the top ten. Sequences were derived from PBMCs from the stem cell graft donor, sampled from the stem cell graft. These receptors all stem from a human donor who donated a stem cell graft to a child with acute myeloid leukemia.

This clonotype was recorded a few times. The chain carries TRBV5-1 and TRBJ2-2, with D hard to call. Trimming removed 1 base at V and 7 bases at J, with 11 bases between. The CDR3 spans 14 residues. Germline values: CDR1 SGHRS, CDR2 YFSETQ. The chain's CDR3 is CASSLYVSGGELFF. The CDR3 nucleotides read TGCGCCAGCAGCTTGTATGTTTCAGGCGGGGAGCTGTTTTTT.

This clonotype has a handful of counts. The chain joins TRBV7-2 to TRBJ2-1; D is perhaps TRBD1 (7 bases). This CDR3 comprises 15 residues. Germline CDR1 is SGHTA and CDR2 is FQGNSA. Trimming removed 5 bases from V and 3 bases from J, with 14 bases in between. The CDR3 DNA reads TGTGCCAGCAGCCAACAGGGGCGGGGCTACAATGAGCAGTTCTTC. Protein: CASSQQGRGYNEQFF.

The chain recombines TRBV5-4 with TRBJ2-1; D remains ambiguous. Per germline, CDR1 SGHNT and CDR2 YYREEE (reference sequence). The CDR3 is 12 residues long. V shed 5 bases and J shed 5 bases, with 8 bases lying between them. The CDR3 sequence: CASRFKDNEQFF. The CDR3 DNA follows: TGTGCCAGCAGGTTCAAGGACAATGAGCAGTTCTTC. Using reference TRBV5-4 and TRBJ2-1 for the parts outside the CDR3, the full variable domain is ETGVTQSPTHLIKTRGQQVTLRCSSQSGHNTVSWYQQALGQGPQFIFQYYREEENGRGNFPPRFSGLQFPNYSSELNVNALELDDSALYLCASRFKDNEQFFGPGTRLTVL.

DNA for the CDR3: TGCGCCAGCAGCGTAGTAGGGGCAGCCCAAGAGACCCAGTACTTC. The encoded protein is CASSVVGAAQETQYF. The chain is built from TRBV5-1 and TRBJ2-5; D might be TRBD1 (5 bases). The CDR3 has 15 residues. Per germline, CDR1 SGHRS and CDR2 YFSETQ. V was cut by 4 bases and J by 1 base, with 14 bases left in between.

This chain connects TRBV14 to TRBJ2-1; D may be TRBD1 or TRBD2 (8 bases each). Germline lookup yields CDR1 SGHDN and CDR2 FVKESK. Trimming pared 2 bases from V and 7 bases from J, leaving 24 bases between. The length of the CDR3 is 18 residues. In DNA form, the CDR3 reads TGTGCCAGCAGCCAACGGGACAGGAGGACTAGCTCTACGAATGAGCAGTTCTTC. It yields the protein CASSQRDRRTSSTNEQFF.

Many counts were recorded for this clonotype. This CDR3 reads CASSPPGQGNNEQFF. The DNA for the CDR3 is TGCGCCAGCAGCCCGCCGGGACAGGGAAACAATGAGCAGTTCTTC. The chain has TRBV5-1 and TRBJ2-1; 9 bases match TRBD1. Per germline, CDR1 SGHRS and CDR2 YFSETQ. There are 15 residues in the CDR3. Trimming took 4 bases from V and 5 from J; bases not matched to a gene: 7. The whole variable domain, filled in from reference TRBV5-1 and TRBJ2-1, reads KAGVTQTPRYLIKTRGQQVTLSCSPISGHRSVSWYQQTPGQGLQFLFEYFSETQRNKGNFPGRFSGRQFSNSRSEMNVSTLELGDSALYLCASSPPGQGNNEQFFGPGTRLTVL.

The table lists this clonotype with a few counts. The rearrangement uses TRBV12-3 or TRBV12-4 and TRBJ1-1; TRBD1 agrees at 7 bases. With 6 bases clipped from V and 6 bases from J, the junction kept 13 bases outside the gene matches. This CDR3 comprises 15 residues. CDR3 bases: TGTGCCAGCAGACCGAAGCCGACAGGGTCCGCTGAAGCTTTCTTT. Its protein is CASRPKPTGSAEAFF.

A few counts support this clonotype. This chain connects TRBV7-9 to TRBJ2-7; TRBD1 matches at 7 bases. Germline CDR1 SEHNR, CDR2 FQNEAQ (reference sequence). CDR3 length: 12 amino acids. V gave up 5 bases and J gave up 5 bases; unmatched junction bases: 3. The CDR3 DNA reads as TGTGCCAGCAGCATACAGGGGAACGAGCAGTACGTC. Amino acid sequence: CASSIQGNEQYV.

This clonotype was found a few times. The rearrangement joins TRBV29-1 to TRBJ2-7; D unclear. Trimming removed 4 bases at V and 3 bases at J, with 10 bases between. The CDR3 runs to 12 residues. Germline values: CDR1 SQVTM, CDR2 ANQGSEA. CDR3 coding DNA: TGCAGCGTTGCTGTTGGCAGCTACGAGCAGTACTTC. Amino acid sequence: CSVAVGSYEQYF.

The V call is TRBV7-2, the J call TRBJ2-1, with 15 bases that match TRBD2. Unmatched junction bases numbered 3, after V lost 1 base and J lost 14 bases. CDR1 SGHTA and CDR2 FQGNSA come from the germline V gene. The CDR3 is made up of 14 amino acids. This CDR3 is CASSLVRTSGREFF. The DNA for the CDR3 is TGTGCCAGCAGCTTAGTGAGGACTAGCGGGAGGGAGTTCTTC.

In this sample, this clonotype turned up a few times. The rearrangement uses TRBV18 and TRBJ2-3; TRBD2 matches at 8 bases. Per the germline V gene, CDR1 is KGHSH and CDR2 is LQKENI. The CDR3 contains 15 residues. Trimming cost V 6 bases and J 4 bases; bases outside gene matches: 9. CDR3 sequence: CASSLTSDVADTQYF. The DNA of the CDR3 is TGTGCCAGCTCCCTGACTAGCGACGTCGCAGATACGCAGTATTTT.

This clonotype was seen once. V usage is TRBV10-3 and J usage is TRBJ1-4; D is possibly TRBD1 (5 bases). The CDR3 consists of 16 residues. Germline loops: CDR1 ENHRY, CDR2 SYGVKD. V was trimmed by 3 bases and J by 0 bases, leaving 11 bases between them. The CDR3 sequence is CAISDPGHPTNEKLFF. Written as DNA, the CDR3 is TGTGCCATCAGTGACCCGGGGCACCCAACTAATGAAAAACTGTTTTTT.

This clonotype has ten or more counts. The chain couples TRBV6-1 to TRBJ2-7; D is perhaps TRBD2 (6 bases). V lost 8 bases, J lost 1 base, and 15 bases lay in between. CDR3 length equals 14 residues. Germline V gene data show CDR1 as MNHNS and CDR2 as SASEGT. CDR3 sequence: CASGEVGSSYEQYF. The CDR3 DNA reads TGTGCCAGCGGGGAGGTCGGGAGTTCCTACGAGCAGTACTTC.

Only a few counts were recorded for this clonotype. The chain has TRBV20-1 and TRBJ2-3, with TRBD2 identical over 7 bases. This CDR3 has 17 amino acids. J was trimmed by 2 bases and V by 0 bases; bases with no gene match: 11. Germline CDR1 DFQATT, CDR2 SNEGSKA (reference sequence). CDR3 protein: CSARDGEGLSYTDTQYF. The CDR3 DNA is TGCAGTGCTAGAGATGGGGAGGGACTAAGCTACACAGATACGCAGTATTTT.

The CDR3 is CSAYRSSSYNEQFF. CDR3 sequence (DNA): TGCAGTGCGTACAGGTCAAGCTCCTACAATGAGCAGTTCTTC. V gene TRBV20-1 combines with J gene TRBJ2-1, with D possibly TRBD1 on 5 matching bases. Deletions cut 6 bases from V and 0 bases from J, with 12 bases between. Looked up from germline, CDR1 is DFQATT and CDR2 is SNEGSKA (reference sequence). The CDR3 has 14 residues.

V is TRBV11-2 and J is TRBJ1-1; 8 bases align to TRBD1. CDR3 length: 19 residues. CDR1 and CDR2 from the germline V gene are SGHAT and FQNNGV. V lost 8 bases, J lost 1 base, and 21 bases stayed unmatched. The CDR3 reads CASHERKRTGTGTNTEAFF. The CDR3 DNA reads as TGTGCCAGCCACGAGAGAAAAAGGACAGGGACCGGGACGAACACTGAAGCTTTCTTT. The variable domain in full, with the rest retrieved from reference TRBV11-2 and TRBJ1-1, is EAGVAQSPRYKIIEKRQSVAFWCNPISGHATLYWYQQILGQGPKLLIQFQNNGVVDDSQLPKDRFSAERLKGVDSTLKIQPAKLEDSAVYLCASHERKRTGTGTNTEAFFGQGTRLTVV.

This clonotype has just a few counts. The V gene is TRBV27, the J gene TRBJ2-4; no firm D call. Germline loops: CDR1 MNHEY, CDR2 SMNVEV (reference sequence). This CDR3 is built from 15 residues. V lost 6 bases to trimming and J lost 7 bases, with 19 bases between them. As DNA, the CDR3 is TGTGCCAGCAGCCCCCGCTTGGGGTTCCAGAACATTCAGTACTTC. Translation: CASSPRLGFQNIQYF.